One sample yielded the 23 T cell receptor beta chains listed below, sequenced in a study of blood T cells in healthy people across ages. Primed by a sample-barcoded 5' primer and a J-beta primer mix, a second PCR proceeded for 7 to 11 cycles. A single record per CDR3 protein comes from TCRdb applying MiXCR to the 5' RACE reads. The repertoire holds around 1.5 million distinct CDR3 sequences, approximately 40% seen once, with roughly 7.9% in the top ten. Sequenced material: blood. The origin of the receptors is a woman between 18 and 30 years old in good health.

This clonotype was found once. The chain carries TRBV9 and TRBJ2-5, with D perhaps matching TRBD1 (5 bases). The length of the CDR3 is 14 residues. Trimming stripped 0 bases from V and 5 bases from J, with 11 bases between. Germline V lookup: CDR1 SGDLS, CDR2 YYNGEE. This chain's CDR3 is CASSVGPGWETQYF. CDR3 nucleotides: TGTGCCAGCAGCGTAGGGCCAGGGTGGGAGACCCAGTACTTC. Drawing the rest from reference TRBV9 and TRBJ2-5, the complete variable domain is DSGVTQTPKHLITATGQRVTLRCSPRSGDLSVYWYQQSLDQGLQFLIQYYNGEERAKGNILERFSAQQFPDLHSELNLSSLELGDSALYFCASSVGPGWETQYFGPGTRLLVL.

The V and J genes are TRBV4-2 and TRBJ1-2; a possible D gene is TRBD1 (5 bases). Germline CDR1 and CDR2: LGHNA and YNFKEQ. Trimming shortened V by 0 bases and J by 2 bases, and 10 bases separated the two germline ends. CDR3 length equals 15 residues. CDR3 DNA sequence: TGTGCCAGCAGCCAAGATGGGGCAGAGAACTATGGCTACACCTTC. This codes for CASSQDGAENYGYTF.

This clonotype was detected a few times. The chain uses TRBV6-1 and TRBJ2-5; D possibly matches TRBD1 or TRBD2 (5 bases each). The CDR3 extends over 14 amino acids. Trimming stripped 8 bases from V and 5 bases from J, with 18 bases between. Germline CDR1 and CDR2: MNHNS and SASEGT. CDR3 amino acids: CASLPPGPVETQYF. The CDR3 region has the DNA TGTGCCAGCCTTCCCCCGGGACCTGTTGAGACCCAGTACTTC.

This clonotype was seen a handful of times. The chain is built from TRBV20-1 and TRBJ2-7, with 10 bases fitting TRBD1. Germline V CDR1 and CDR2: DFQATT, SNEGSKA (reference sequence). This CDR3 is built from 14 residues. V shed 6 bases, J shed 4 bases, and the junction held 9 bases outside the gene matches. CDR3 sequence reads: CSATYGTGEYEQYF. The CDR3 nucleotides read TGCAGTGCCACCTACGGGACAGGGGAATACGAGCAGTACTTC.

The gene calls are TRBV9 and TRBJ2-2; D may correspond to TRBD1 or TRBD2 (5 bases each). Germline-derived CDR1 and CDR2 are SGDLS and YYNGEE. V was trimmed by 4 bases and J by 1 base, leaving 14 bases between them. The length of the CDR3 is 16 residues. Here the CDR3 DNA reads TGTGCCAGCAGCACCCAGGGAGAACGGAACACCGGGGAGCTGTTTTTT. It translates to CASSTQGERNTGELFF.

The V gene is TRBV20-1, the J gene TRBJ2-3, with D possibly being TRBD2 (5 bases). Germline lookup yields CDR1 DFQATT and CDR2 SNEGSKA (reference sequence). V was cut by 6 bases and J by 2 bases, with 9 bases left in between. The CDR3 covers 12 residues. CDR3 residues: CSAPLVTDTQYF. The CDR3 coding sequence is TGCAGTGCCCCACTAGTCACAGATACGCAGTATTTT.

This clonotype was counted between two and nine times. The rearrangement uses TRBV10-3 and TRBJ2-1; 10 nucleotides line up with TRBD2. Germline loops: CDR1 ENHRY, CDR2 SYGVKD. V gave up 11 bases and J gave up 0 bases; unmatched junction bases: 7. This CDR3 is 15 amino acids long. CDR3 amino acids: CAVLAGTPSYNEQFF. DNA for the CDR3: TGTGCCGTACTAGCGGGGACTCCCTCCTACAATGAGCAGTTCTTC.

This clonotype was found a few times. The rearrangement joins TRBV10-3 to TRBJ2-1; the D is unclear. This CDR3 is built from 13 residues. Germline-derived CDR1 and CDR2 are ENHRY and SYGVKD. V was pared by 3 bases and J by 7 bases, with 10 bases between. The CDR3 spells CAISDRPPNEQFF. CDR3 nucleotides: TGTGCCATCAGTGATCGACCCCCAAATGAGCAGTTCTTC.

In its sample, this clonotype was seen a few times. The chain links TRBV2 to TRBJ2-1; 11 positions agree with TRBD2. The CDR3 sequence is 13 residues long. V lost 2 bases, J lost 15 bases, and 6 bases stayed unmatched. Looked up from germline, CDR1 is SNHLY and CDR2 is FYNNEI. The CDR3 reads CASSETTSGTRFF. The CDR3 DNA reads as TGTGCCAGCAGTGAAACGACTAGCGGGACTCGGTTCTTC.

The rearrangement joins TRBV20-1 to TRBJ2-3, with D possibly matching TRBD2 (6 bases). The CDR3 runs to 17 residues. V was shortened by 5 bases and J by 5 bases, with 26 bases between the two germline ends. In germline, CDR1 is DFQATT, CDR2 SNEGSKA (reference sequence). The CDR3 DNA reads as TGCAGTGCTGCCAGTTGGGGTCTAGCGAAGAGGGAAGATACGCAGTATTTT. This codes for CSAASWGLAKREDTQYF.

The chain links TRBV29-1 to TRBJ2-5, with D perhaps matching TRBD1 (5 bases). In germline, CDR1 is SQVTM, CDR2 ANQGSEA. The CDR3 has 13 residues. The V gene lost 5 bases and the J gene lost 3 bases, with 13 bases spanning the gap. The CDR3 DNA reads as TGCAGCGTTCAGGACACCCTGAAAGAGACCCAGTACTTC. Translated, it gives CSVQDTLKETQYF.

The chain links TRBV7-2 to TRBJ1-2, with 11 bases matching TRBD1. The CDR3 spans 15 residues. The trim removed 5 bases at V and 3 bases at J, leaving 5 bases unmatched. Germline loops: CDR1 SGHTA, CDR2 FQGNSA. CDR3 nucleotide sequence: TGTGCCAGCAGCCCCTGGGACAGGGGGGACTATGGCTACACCTTC. Its protein is CASSPWDRGDYGYTF.

The chain uses TRBV7-3 and TRBJ2-7; tentatively, D is TRBD1 (5 bases). Germline values: CDR1 SGHTA, CDR2 FQGTGA. The CDR3 spans 14 residues. The V gene lost 7 bases and the J gene lost 7 bases, with 20 bases spanning the gap. This chain's CDR3 is CASNPTVNSNEQYF. The CDR3 DNA reads TGTGCCAGCAACCCGACAGTCAATTCCAATGAGCAGTACTTC.

This clonotype has only one observation. The genes are TRBV7-8 and TRBJ1-2; possible D gene TRBD1, 6 bases. The CDR3 loop spans 15 amino acids. Per germline, CDR1 SGHVS and CDR2 FQNEAQ. V was cut by 5 bases and J by 5 bases, with 18 bases left in between. The CDR3 nucleotides read TGTGCCAGCAGCACCCGGGACACTCGTCTGTATGGCTACACCTTC. As protein: CASSTRDTRLYGYTF.

This clonotype was recorded a few times. The genes are TRBV20-1 and TRBJ2-3; 10 nucleotides match TRBD2. The germline V gene has CDR1 DFQATT and CDR2 SNEGSKA (reference sequence). The CDR3 length is 15 residues. J gave up 5 bases and V 5 bases, and 10 bases lay outside the gene matches. Here the CDR3 reads CSAPTTSGIGDTQYF. CDR3 coding DNA: TGCAGTGCTCCCACAACTAGCGGGATTGGAGATACGCAGTATTTT.

The V and J genes are TRBV20-1 and TRBJ1-2, with D tentatively TRBD1 (5 bases). The CDR3 is 14 residues long. Between the trimmed V and J ends, which lost 6 bases and 6 bases, there was a span of 20 bases. Germline loops: CDR1 DFQATT, CDR2 SNEGSKA (reference sequence). The CDR3 sequence: CSAATPWGGDGYTF. Written as DNA, the CDR3 is TGCAGTGCCGCCACCCCCTGGGGCGGGGATGGCTACACCTTC.

This clonotype was detected only a few times. The rearrangement uses TRBV4-2 and TRBJ2-1, with D possibly matching TRBD1 (5 bases). Germline V lookup: CDR1 LGHNA, CDR2 YNFKEQ. Between the trimmed V and J ends, which lost 1 base and 0 bases, there was a span of 13 bases. The CDR3 sequence is 17 residues long. The CDR3 loop is CASSQGWGGDSYNEQFF. The DNA for the CDR3 is TGTGCCAGCAGCCAAGGATGGGGCGGCGACTCCTACAATGAGCAGTTCTTC.

In its sample, this clonotype was seen a few times. The V call is TRBV20-1, the J call TRBJ2-3; TRBD2 agrees at 15 bases. CDR3 size: 18 residues. The germline V gene encodes CDR1 DFQATT and CDR2 SNEGSKA (reference sequence). The junction had 9 bases not matched to a gene; V was cut back by 1 base and J by 4 bases. As DNA, the CDR3 is TGCAGTGCTAGAGCTCGGACTAGCGGGAGGGCCGGGGCAGATACGCAGTATTTT. Translation: CSARARTSGRAGADTQYF.

The chain combines TRBV12-3 or TRBV12-4 with TRBJ2-1; D is unresolved. This CDR3 is built from 13 residues. V was cut by 3 bases and J by 8 bases, with 11 bases left in between. The CDR3 coding sequence is TGTGCCAGCAGTTTCAGGCGAATTGATGAGCAGTTCTTC. Protein product: CASSFRRIDEQFF.

The V gene is TRBV4-1, the J gene TRBJ1-4; D is possibly TRBD1 (5 bases). V gave up 3 bases and J gave up 0 bases, with 11 bases separating them. The CDR3 is 16 amino acids. The germline V gene has CDR1 MGHRA and CDR2 YSYEKL. The CDR3 DNA sequence: TGCGCCAGCAGCCAGCAACGGGGGGCAACTAATGAAAAACTGTTTTTT. This gives the protein CASSQQRGATNEKLFF.

This clonotype has just a few counts. The gene calls are TRBV12-3 or TRBV12-4 and TRBJ1-2; 7 bases line up with TRBD1. This CDR3 comprises 14 residues. Trimming removed 6 bases from V and 7 bases from J; junction bases left unmatched: 11. This CDR3 is CASSPLDRVRGYTF. The CDR3 DNA reads as TGTGCCAGCAGCCCTTTAGACAGGGTCCGTGGCTACACCTTC.

The chain couples TRBV20-1 to TRBJ2-3; no definite D call. The CDR3 consists of 14 residues. V was cut by 5 bases and J by 0 bases, with 12 bases left in between. Germline loops: CDR1 DFQATT, CDR2 SNEGSKA (reference sequence). The CDR3 DNA reads as TGCAGTGCTCCCCAAGTTCCTAGCACAGATACGCAGTATTTT. This encodes CSAPQVPSTDTQYF.

The genes are TRBV14 and TRBJ2-5, with 7 bases that match TRBD1. The end of the DNA is better explained by TRBJ2-7, so the J call may be wrong. The CDR3 covers 17 residues. Per germline, CDR1 SGHDN and CDR2 FVKESK. The CDR3 loop reads CASSTYRGPQGVTEQYF. The CDR3 bases are TGTGCCAGCAGCACCTATAGGGGGCCCCAAGGGGTAACCGAGCAGTACTTC.